The entry below gives a single T cell receptor (beta chain) sequence along with its context. This CDR3 contains 15 residues. With V trimmed by 5 bases and J by 6 bases, 6 bases remained unmatched. Germline assignment: CDR1 MDHEN and CDR2 SYDVKM. The data derive from a study of blood T cell repertoires in COVID-19. Original processing notes: Estimation of nucleated cell counts was performed using reference gene primer amplification. Clones were sequenced by immunoSEQ multiplex PCR, and TCRdb holds only the in-frame ones, with some missing. D and trimming come from the DNA, and the V and J calls and clone size come from that table. The repertoire holds some 120,000 clones, with 65% to 85% as singletons.

The sequenced sample was peripheral blood. The rearrangement joins TRBV28 to TRBJ1-5; TRBD1 aligns across 11 bases. The TCR originated in a man at least 80 years old with active or convalescent COVID-19. The CDR3 DNA sequence: TGTGCCAGCAGTACTAGGGACAGGGGGATTCAGCCCCAGCATTTT. The encoded protein is CASSTRDRGIQPQHF.